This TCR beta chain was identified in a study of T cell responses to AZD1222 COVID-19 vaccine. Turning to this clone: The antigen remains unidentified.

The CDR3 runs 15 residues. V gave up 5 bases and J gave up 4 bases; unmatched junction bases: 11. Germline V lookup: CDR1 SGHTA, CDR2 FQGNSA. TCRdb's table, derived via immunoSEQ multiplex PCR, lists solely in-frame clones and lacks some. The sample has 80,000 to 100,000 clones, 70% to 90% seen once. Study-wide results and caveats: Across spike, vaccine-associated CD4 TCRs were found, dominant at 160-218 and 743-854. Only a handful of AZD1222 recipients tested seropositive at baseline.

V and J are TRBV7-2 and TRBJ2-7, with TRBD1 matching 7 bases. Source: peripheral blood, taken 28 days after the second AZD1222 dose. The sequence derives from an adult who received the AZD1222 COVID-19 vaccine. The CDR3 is CASSPRQGSVYEQYF. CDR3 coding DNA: TGTGCCAGCAGCCCCCGACAGGGATCCGTTTACGAGCAGTACTTC.